This T cell receptor (beta chain) was sequenced during a study of tumor and adjacent non-tumor tissue in lung cancer. At the level of the study: Histology: 12 adenocarcinoma, a couple of squamous cell carcinoma, 1 small cell lung cancer. On average, productive TCRbeta reads reached around 4 million per sample. Study outcomes and limitations: Compared with tumor, normal lung showed significantly lower TCR diversity. Top 100 clones took a larger repertoire share in normal lung.

V was clipped by 4 bases and J by 6 bases, with 11 bases between them. Germline lookup yields CDR1 SQVTM and CDR2 ANQGSEA. This CDR3 region has 12 residues. The library came from three nested PCR rounds adapted from ARM-PCR protocols. One entry per CDR3 protein, called by TCRdb with MiXCR from the multiplex PCR reads. This table has around 140,000 distinct CDR3 sequences, approximately 66% appearing once. RNA was extracted from bulk tissue without any cell sorting. This clonotype has only a few counts. What it binds is unknown. The sequencing sample was made of lung tumor tissue. The receptor was derived from a man aged 55 to 70 with small cell lung cancer. The chain employs TRBV29-1 and TRBJ2-3, with D perhaps matching TRBD2 (5 bases). CDR3 bases: TGCAGCGTTGTACCTAGCCTGGATACGCAGTATTTT. It codes for CSVVPSLDTQYF.